These T cell receptor beta chains were read from a single sample in a study of radiotherapy plus CTLA-4 blockade in lung cancer. The method was immunoSEQ multiplex PCR; TCRdb's version includes in-frame clones alone and lacks a portion of them. The sample lists roughly 71,000 clones; approximately 78% were seen once. The sequencing used peripheral blood, collected from a patient treated with radiotherapy plus ipilimumab. Receptors originate from a human donor with non-small cell lung cancer who had a complete response to radiotherapy plus ipilimumab. CDR3s include the opening cysteine and the closing phenylalanine or tryptophan. Fields, in order: D gene, J gene, V gene, CDR3 protein. D genes are given only for firm matches.

TRBD2	TRBJ2-5	TRBV5-1	CASREGLAGTETQYF
NA	TRBJ2-3	TRBV6-1	CASSEKYF
NA	TRBJ2-3	TRBV28	CASSLLVGGADTQYF
NA	TRBJ1-3	TRBV11-3	CASSLGPPTVPTGNTIYF
NA	TRBJ2-3	TRBV12-5	CASGLGGLNRDTQYF
TRBD2	TRBJ2-1	TRBV11-2	CASSFGLAGKSSYNEQFF
NA	TRBJ2-7	TRBV7-2	CASSLGAASYEQYF
TRBD2	TRBJ2-1	TRBV5-1	CASSFIRGRVRSYNEQFF
NA	TRBJ2-1	TRBV7-9	CASSLARPGVNEQFF
TRBD1	TRBJ1-4	TRBV6-5	CASTLTGGAGEKLFF
NA	TRBJ2-6	TRBV5-1	CASSLEGSSGWANVLTF
NA	TRBJ1-2	TRBV19	CASRQSGSSYGYTF
NA	TRBJ1-2	TRBV28	CASWSYGYTF
TRBD2	TRBJ2-3	TRBV7-2	CASSAMTSTDTQYF
NA	TRBJ2-5	TRBV7-2	CASSSTSSVVMGETQYF
NA	TRBJ1-2	TRBV4-1	CASSQDLGAYGYTF
NA	TRBJ1-2	TRBV5-4	CASNYGGFYGYTF
NA	TRBJ2-4	TRBV7-8	CASSPRYQNIQYF
NA	TRBJ1-3	TRBV10-3	CAISPGSSGNTIYF
NA	TRBJ1-1	TRBV5-4	CASSFLGAAFF
NA	TRBJ2-1	TRBV11-2	CASSPDRYNEQFF
TRBD1	TRBJ1-2	TRBV5-1	CASSPDRENGYTF
TRBD2	TRBJ2-1	TRBV5-5	CASSLTSGRAAGEQFF
NA	TRBJ1-1	TRBV4-1	CASSQRRRGAAEAFF
NA	TRBJ2-7	TRBV5-3	CARSLDPAKPNEQYF
TRBD1	TRBJ1-5	TRBV4-1	CASSPTRDRGSQPQHF
NA	TRBJ2-5	TRBV27	CASSLTGMYQETQYF
TRBD1	TRBJ1-1	TRBV19	CASKTPGQVNTEAFF
NA	TRBJ2-3	TRBV6-5	CASSYSRLFITDTQYF
NA	TRBJ2-1	TRBV18	CASSPPGQPGYEQFF
NA	TRBJ2-5	TRBV4-3	CASSQDSGSKTQYF
TRBD2	TRBJ2-1	TRBV7-2	CASSLASGYNEQFF
NA	TRBJ1-5	TRBV21-1	CASSNQPQHF
NA	TRBJ2-3	TRBV11-3	CASSFGGEQDTQYF
TRBD1	TRBJ1-2	TRBV10-1	CASSQGQGYGYTF
TRBD2	TRBJ2-5	TRBV27	CASSRGASGSGETQYF
NA	TRBJ1-1	TRBV7-9	CASSLPGSTEAFF
TRBD2	TRBJ2-4	TRBV5-4	CASSYLAGASNIQYF
TRBD1	TRBJ1-2	TRBV7-2	CASSLQQGAQGYTF
NA	TRBJ1-3	TRBV6-5	CASSYSKVRGNTIYF
TRBD2	TRBJ2-1	TRBV10-3	CAISDPSGRNEFF
NA	TRBJ2-5	TRBV29-1	CSVEISMTTRGETQYF
TRBD2	TRBJ2-1	TRBV27	CASSLNLAGRGEQFF
NA	TRBJ1-2	TRBV30	CAWSGIQGVGGYTF
NA	TRBJ2-2	TRBV7-2	CASSPDSTTGELFF
TRBD2	TRBJ2-5	TRBV5-4	CASRTGLAGGEETQYF
NA	TRBJ1-5	TRBV7-2	CASSQVAGNQPQHF
TRBD1	TRBJ2-1	TRBV10-3	CAITEGDRSYNEQFF
NA	TRBJ2-1	TRBV7-7	CASSDALNGEQFF
TRBD1	TRBJ2-6	TRBV5-6	CASGTGGYGANVLTF
TRBD2	TRBJ2-7	TRBV6-1	CASSAYSGGDRGYEQYF
TRBD2	TRBJ2-1	TRBV18	CASSPGGSLAEQFF
TRBD1	TRBJ1-3	TRBV7-8	CASSLADRGGNTIYF
NA	TRBJ2-1	TRBV10-1	CASGNQLAFGQFF